A single sample gave rise to the 8 T cell receptor beta chains below, sequenced in a study of blood T cell repertoires in COVID-19. TCRdb keeps only in-frame clones here, not all; method: immunoSEQ multiplex PCR. Of around 230,000 clones listed, approximately 90% are singletons. Specimen: PBMCs or T cells enriched from blood (not recorded which). The origin of the receptors is a young man with acute COVID-19.

The rearrangement links TRBV19 to TRBJ1-3, with D perhaps matching TRBD1 (5 bases). Germline V lookup: CDR1 LNHDA, CDR2 SQIVND (reference sequence). The CDR3 runs 18 residues. Trimming pared 7 bases from V and 0 bases from J, leaving 22 bases between. As DNA, the CDR3 is TGTGCCAGTACCACTAGAGGGACGGACTATATCTCTGGAAACACCATATATTTT. Translating it yields CASTTRGTDYISGNTIYF.

V and J are TRBV5-1 and TRBJ2-5; possible D gene TRBD2, 5 bases. The CDR3 runs to 15 residues. Germline CDR1 SGHRS, CDR2 YFSETQ. Trimming removed 4 bases from V and 3 bases from J, with 16 bases in between. CDR3 coding DNA: TGCGCCAGCAGCCCACTGAACGGACTCGAAGAGACCCAGTACTTC. It codes for CASSPLNGLEETQYF.

V is TRBV4-1 and J is TRBJ2-3; the match to TRBD2 covers 7 bases. Germline assignment: CDR1 MGHRA and CDR2 YSYEKL. With V trimmed by 5 bases and J by 3 bases, 14 bases remained unmatched. The CDR3 length is 17 residues. CDR3 sequence: CASSYQWGGTRTDTQYF. The CDR3 DNA is TGCGCCAGCAGCTACCAATGGGGGGGAACCCGGACAGATACGCAGTATTTT.

CDR3 DNA: TGTGCCAGCTCACCACCGGGTGGACTAGCGGGGTTGCTCCGGACCAATGAGCAGTTCTTC. Protein: CASSPPGGLAGLLRTNEQFF. J is TRBJ2-1 and V is TRBV18; TRBD2 agrees at 12 bases. The CDR3 is made up of 20 amino acids. V dropped 0 bases and J dropped 6; count of bases not matched to a gene: 15. Germline lookup yields CDR1 KGHSH and CDR2 LQKENI.

The count of this clone is one. The J gene is TRBJ2-2, the V gene TRBV5-6, with D unresolved. The germline V gene encodes CDR1 SGHDT and CDR2 YYEEEE. CDR3 size: 17 residues. The V gene lost 1 base and the J gene lost 0 bases, with 13 bases spanning the gap. The CDR3 coding sequence is TGTGCCAGCAGCTTGTTAGTCAACAGCCCGAACACCGGGGAGCTGTTTTTT. This gives the protein CASSLLVNSPNTGELFF.

This chain joins TRBV18 and TRBJ1-4, with 7 bases fitting TRBD1. The CDR3 totals 18 residues. V dropped 6 bases and J dropped 4; count of bases not matched to a gene: 17. The germline gives CDR1 KGHSH, CDR2 LQKENI. The chain's CDR3 is CASSPFPTGSAGNEKLFF. The CDR3 DNA follows: TGTGCCAGCTCGCCTTTTCCGACAGGGAGTGCGGGTAATGAAAAACTGTTTTTT. Full variable domain (remainder filled in from reference TRBV18 and TRBJ1-4): NAGVMQNPRHLVRRRGQEARLRCSPMKGHSHVYWYRQLPEEGLKFMVYLQKENIIDESGMPKERFSAEFPKEGPSILRIQQVVRGDSAAYFCASSPFPTGSAGNEKLFFGSGTQLSVL.

The chain couples TRBV27 to TRBJ2-7; a possible D gene is TRBD2 (7 bases). The V and J ends lost 6 bases and 0 bases respectively, with 15 bases between them. The CDR3 spans 15 residues. CDR1 is MNHEY, CDR2 SMNVEV, per germline (reference sequence). The CDR3 loop is CASRSNGGASYEQYF. CDR3 coding DNA: TGTGCCAGCAGGTCTAATGGGGGGGCCTCCTACGAGCAGTACTTC.

This clone was detected a few times. This chain joins TRBV20-1 and TRBJ2-2; 11 positions match TRBD2. Losses at the gene ends were 3 bases for V and 5 bases for J; bases not matched to a gene: 11. The V gene's germline CDR1 is DFQATT and CDR2 SNEGSKA (reference sequence). The CDR3 has 17 residues. DNA of the CDR3: TGCAGTGCTAGTGCACCGGGACTAGCGGCTGGTACCGGGGAGCTGTTTTTT. This encodes CSASAPGLAAGTGELFF.